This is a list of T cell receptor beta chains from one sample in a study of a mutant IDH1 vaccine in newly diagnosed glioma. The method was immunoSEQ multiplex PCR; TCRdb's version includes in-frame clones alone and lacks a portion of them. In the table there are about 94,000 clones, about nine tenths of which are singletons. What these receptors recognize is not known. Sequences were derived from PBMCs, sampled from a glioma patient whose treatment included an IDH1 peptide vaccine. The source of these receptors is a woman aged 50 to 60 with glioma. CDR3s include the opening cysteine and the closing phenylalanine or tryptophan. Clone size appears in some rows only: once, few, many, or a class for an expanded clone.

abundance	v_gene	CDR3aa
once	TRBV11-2	CASSLGTYEQYF
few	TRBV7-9	CASSPWAGRAVYEQYF
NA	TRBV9	CASSPTTGNTEAFF
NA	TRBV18	CASSPEGKETQYF
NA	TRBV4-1	CASSPARGQGPEKLFF
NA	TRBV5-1	CASSFGGSGFGAGELFF
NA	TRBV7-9	CASSLGQGIDYGYTF
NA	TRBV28	CASSAGHSNQPQHF
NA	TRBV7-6	CASSSGQGNEKLFF
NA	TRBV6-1	CAGTGSNYGNTIYF
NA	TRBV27	CASSLYVEGPAYEQYF
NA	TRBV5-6	CASSSLAGGSYEQYF
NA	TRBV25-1	CASSEYGFPPLHF
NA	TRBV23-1	CARPNGGYGNQPQHF
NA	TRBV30	CAWSKEFSYNEQFF
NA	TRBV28	CASRTGSYANYGYTF
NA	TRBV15	CATSRRGGNSPLHF
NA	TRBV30	CAWSVPSGTNNEQFF
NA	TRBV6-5	CASMKRESSYEQYF
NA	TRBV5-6	CASSPPKGGIAISQHF
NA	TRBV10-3	CAISLQGTYGHYGYTF
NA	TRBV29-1	CSVEDGAGSFF
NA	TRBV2	CASSLNGGQSSYNEQFF
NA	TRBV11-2	CASSFLASTDTQYF
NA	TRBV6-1	CASSEGVGNQPQHF
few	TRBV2	CASSESGPRLAGNSEQYF
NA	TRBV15	CATSLTGSHEQYF
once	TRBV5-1	CASSLGDGEPPGELFF
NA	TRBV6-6	CASSSTGQGAEEQYF
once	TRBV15	CATSRLVTDTQYF
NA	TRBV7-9	CASSLVRSVSGELFF
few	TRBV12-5	CASGLVDGGQFF
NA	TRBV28	CASSAEGATNEKLFF
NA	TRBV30	CAWEWAHSATDTQYF
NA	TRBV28	CASSSGGGVYGYTF
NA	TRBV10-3	CAISGSLGTPTDTQYF
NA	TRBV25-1	CASSDFGGNIGNEQFF
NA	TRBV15	CATSRDFPNEAFF
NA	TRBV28	CASSGPGARGEQYF
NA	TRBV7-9	CASTRQGHEQFF
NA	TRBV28	CASSRQGIGDQFF
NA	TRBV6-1	CASRGDRGYTF
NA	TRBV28	CASSPDRIQPQHF
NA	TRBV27	CASTQRWGPRAYEQYF
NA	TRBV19	CASSRNQEQNYGYTF
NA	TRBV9	CASSVTGATIYF
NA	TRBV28	CASIDPRGAGELFF
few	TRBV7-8	CASSLNSGSGNTIYF
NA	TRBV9	CASSRGGTGDTEAFF
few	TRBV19	CATSGTGGFGEQYF
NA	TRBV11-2	CASSGRTGGSTNYGYTF
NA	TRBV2	CASLMGPKQPQHF